The 20 T cell receptor beta chains below were found in one sample sequenced in a study of Graves' ophthalmopathy and Graves' hyperthyroidism. Beta-chain TCR CDR3 regions were amplified from RNA transcripts. HTBI-primed RT-PCR formed the first round, and a multiplex PCR formed the second. TCRdb reprocessed the multiplex PCR reads via MiXCR and lists one record per CDR3 protein. This table has 300,000 to 400,000 distinct CDR3 sequences, 17% appearing once. The sequenced material came from peripheral blood. These receptors were taken from an adult man with Graves' ophthalmopathy.

Details on this clonotype: One junction end disagrees with the germline gene, perhaps due to a read error. The chain recombines TRBV6-1 with TRBJ1-2; D possibly corresponds to TRBD1 (5 bases). This CDR3 has 14 amino acids. Germline-derived CDR1 and CDR2 are MNHNS and SASEGT. CDR3 nucleotides: TGTGCCAGCAGTGTCGCGGGACGGGACTATGGCTACAACTTC. It specifies CASSVAGRDYGYNF.

This clonotype was seen many times. The rearrangement links TRBV20-1 to TRBJ1-3; 7 positions match TRBD1. CDR1 is DFQATT and CDR2 is SNEGSKA in the germline V gene (reference sequence). The CDR3 runs 14 residues. The V segment lost 5 bases and the J segment 4 bases; nucleotides outside the gene matches: 8. In DNA, the CDR3 is TGCAGTGCTCTGTTGACAGGGTTGGGAAACACCATATATTTT. It encodes CSALLTGLGNTIYF.

This clonotype was counted many times. The CDR3 DNA reads TGTGCCAGTAGTATGGATCGCGGGGGCCAAGAGACCCAGTACTTC. It specifies CASSMDRGGQETQYF. The chain employs TRBV19 and TRBJ2-5; 7 positions match TRBD2. Germline V lookup: CDR1 LNHDA, CDR2 SQIVND (reference sequence). Trimming took 3 bases from V and 1 from J; bases not matched to a gene: 5. The CDR3 is 15 residues long. The full variable domain, its missing parts supplied by reference TRBV19 and TRBJ2-5, is DGGITQSPKYLFRKEGQNVTLSCEQNLNHDAMYWYRQDPGQGLRLIYYSQIVNDFQKGDIAEGYSVSREKKESFPLTVTSAQKNPTAFYLCASSMDRGGQETQYFGPGTRLLVL.

This clonotype was seen ten or more times. The gene calls are TRBV11-2 and TRBJ1-1; D not resolved. Per germline, CDR1 SGHAT and CDR2 FQNNGV. This CDR3 is built from 13 residues. The ends were cut back, 6 bases at V and 0 bases at J, with 8 bases in the middle. The CDR3 DNA follows: TGTGCCAGCAGACTTCTCTTGAACACTGAAGCTTTCTTT. Translation: CASRLLLNTEAFF.

This clonotype has only a few counts. V is TRBV10-3 and J is TRBJ1-5; 7 nucleotides line up with TRBD1. The V gene end was trimmed by 4 bases and the J gene end by 6 bases; junction bases not matched to a gene: 9. This CDR3 spans 15 amino acids. The germline gives CDR1 ENHRY, CDR2 SYGVKD. The CDR3 DNA is TGTGCCATCAGTGGTAGGGACAGCCCTCTTCAGCCCCAGCATTTT. Translating it yields CAISGRDSPLQPQHF.

V and J are TRBV2 and TRBJ1-2; 7 nucleotides agree with TRBD1. Germline trimming cut 6 bases from V and 4 bases from J; bases unmatched to any gene: 11. The CDR3 spans 15 residues. Germline V gives CDR1 SNHLY, CDR2 FYNNEI. CDR3 sequence: CASRLREGASYGYTF. CDR3 DNA sequence: TGTGCCAGCAGGTTGCGGGAGGGGGCAAGCTATGGCTACACCTTC.

The chain couples TRBV5-1 to TRBJ1-1; D might be TRBD1 (5 bases). V shed 4 bases and J shed 1 base, with 11 bases lying between them. The germline V gene has CDR1 SGHRS and CDR2 YFSETQ. The CDR3 is 14 amino acids. CDR3 DNA: TGCGCCAGCAGCGTGGCCGGGGCGAACACTGAAGCTTTCTTT. Amino acids: CASSVAGANTEAFF.

The rearrangement uses TRBV7-8 and TRBJ2-6; no definite D call. Trimming pared 5 bases from V and 1 base from J, leaving 12 bases between. Per germline, CDR1 SGHVS and CDR2 FQNEAQ. This CDR3 contains 16 residues. The CDR3 protein is CASSPTKGSGANVLTF. CDR3 sequence (DNA): TGTGCCAGCAGCCCCACAAAAGGTTCTGGGGCCAACGTCCTGACTTTC.

This clonotype was counted ten times or more. The gene calls are TRBV18 and TRBJ1-3; 8 bases agree with TRBD1. J lost 2 bases, V lost 4 bases, and 4 bases had no gene match. CDR1 is KGHSH, CDR2 LQKENI, per germline. CDR3 size: 15 residues. CDR3 sequence (DNA): TGTGCCAGCTCACAGGACAGGGTGGCTGGAAACACCATATATTTT. Translating it yields CASSQDRVAGNTIYF.

This clonotype was seen many times. The V gene is TRBV6-5, the J gene TRBJ2-7; 7 positions match TRBD1. The V gene end was trimmed by 5 bases and the J gene end by 7 bases; junction bases not matched to a gene: 5. Germline V CDR1 and CDR2: MNHEY, SVGAGI. This CDR3 is built from 12 residues. CDR3 loop: CASSRDSLEQYF. CDR3 nucleotide sequence: TGTGCCAGCAGTAGGGACAGCCTGGAGCAGTACTTC.

This clonotype was seen ten or more times. The J gene is TRBJ2-7, the V gene TRBV11-2; D gene ambiguous. Germline lookup yields CDR1 SGHAT and CDR2 FQNNGV. Trimming pared 8 bases from V and 0 bases from J, leaving 20 bases between. CDR3 length: 16 amino acids. The CDR3 DNA is TGTGCCAGCGCTTATCAGGCGACCACAAGCTCCTACGAGCAGTACTTC. Protein product: CASAYQATTSSYEQYF.

There are many counts of this clonotype. The chain links TRBV4-1 to TRBJ1-2; no clear D. The CDR3 has 14 residues. CDR1 and CDR2 (germline): MGHRA, YSYEKL. V lost 0 bases to trimming and J lost 3 bases, with 8 bases between them. CDR3 residues: CASSQDEAYYGYTF. The CDR3 DNA reads as TGCGCCAGCAGCCAAGATGAGGCCTACTATGGCTACACCTTC.

This clonotype was counted ten times or more. The V and J genes are TRBV4-3 and TRBJ2-5, with 10 bases that match TRBD1. This CDR3 comprises 16 residues. J was trimmed by 1 base and V by 1 base; bases with no gene match: 3. Germline V gives CDR1 LGHNA, CDR2 YSLEER. The DNA for the CDR3 is TGCGCCAGCAGCCAAGGGGACAGGGGTCTCCAAGAGACCCAGTACTTC. This sequence encodes CASSQGDRGLQETQYF.

The sample holds many counts of this clonotype. This chain connects TRBV20-1 to TRBJ2-7; 11 bases are a match to TRBD2. With V trimmed by 6 bases and J by 0 bases, 4 bases remained unmatched. The CDR3 runs to 14 residues. The germline gives CDR1 DFQATT, CDR2 SNEGSKA (reference sequence). CDR3 loop: CSAQGTSGSYEQYF. In nucleotides, the CDR3 is TGCAGTGCCCAAGGGACTAGCGGCTCCTACGAGCAGTACTTC.

This clonotype was observed at least ten times. The chain combines TRBV12-3 or TRBV12-4 with TRBJ1-3, with D possibly matching TRBD1 (6 bases). This CDR3 is built from 16 residues. Trimming stripped 3 bases from V and 0 bases from J, with 12 bases between. The CDR3 DNA reads as TGTGCCAGCAGTTTTCCACAGGGCCACTCTGGAAACACCATATATTTT. Its translation: CASSFPQGHSGNTIYF.

This clonotype has a count of ten or more. This sequence joins TRBV30 and TRBJ1-5; a weak D match, TRBD1 (5 bases). The CDR3 consists of 13 residues. CDR1 GTSNPN and CDR2 SVGIG come from the germline V gene (reference sequence). The ends were cut back, 2 bases at V and 7 bases at J, with 12 bases in the middle. The CDR3 protein is CAWSSGRGQPQHF. CDR3 DNA: TGTGCCTGGAGTTCGGGGCGGGGGCAGCCCCAGCATTTT.

This clonotype has a single count. A read error is possible here, since a much larger clone lies one base away. The V and J genes are TRBV6-5 and TRBJ1-6; no definite D call. This CDR3 has 19 residues. Germline V gene sequence: CDR1 MNHEY, CDR2 SVGAGI. The CDR3 is CASSWVGQLSFSYNSSLHF. CDR3 in DNA: TGTGCCAGCAGTTGGGTTGGCCAGCTAAGTTTCTCCTATAATTCATCCCTCCACTTT.

The chain is built from TRBV28 and TRBJ2-5; 9 bases match TRBD1. This CDR3 has 16 amino acids. J was trimmed by 5 bases and V by 4 bases; bases with no gene match: 11. Germline values: CDR1 MDHEN, CDR2 SYDVKM. The CDR3, as DNA: TGTGCCAGCAGTTCACTCCGGACAGGGGTCATGGAGACCCAGTACTTC. Its protein is CASSSLRTGVMETQYF.

Ten or more counts support this clonotype. The rearrangement joins TRBV7-2 to TRBJ2-4; a weak D match, TRBD2 (6 bases). The CDR3 spans 13 residues. The germline V gene encodes CDR1 SGHTA and CDR2 FQGNSA. V lost 6 bases to trimming and J lost 2 bases, with 8 bases between them. This CDR3 is CASRGGTKNIQYF. The CDR3 DNA is TGTGCCAGCAGGGGGGGAACCAAAAACATTCAGTACTTC. Full variable domain (missing parts from reference TRBV7-2 and TRBJ2-4): GAGVSQSPSNKVTEKGKDVELRCDPISGHTALYWYRQSLGQGLEFLIYFQGNSAPDKSGLPSDRFSAERTGGSVSTLTIQRTQQEDSAVYLCASRGGTKNIQYFGAGTRLSVL.

This clonotype was recorded at least ten times. This chain joins TRBV20-1 and TRBJ2-7, with D tentatively TRBD2 (5 bases). CDR3 length: 16 amino acids. Germline CDR1 DFQATT, CDR2 SNEGSKA (reference sequence). Trimming took off 5 bases at V and 3 bases at J, with 23 bases between the two ends. The CDR3 spells CSAPWTAGLLRYEQYF. The DNA of the CDR3 is TGCAGTGCTCCGTGGACCGCGGGCCTTCTCCGCTACGAGCAGTACTTC.